The present T cell receptor beta chain was sequenced within a study of T cell repertoires in cytomegalovirus infection. Overall study: Alongside well-studied HLA-B-restricted CMV epitopes, recently identified HLA-C-restricted CMV epitopes were also used. Public signatures in TCR beta pointed to CMV infection and matching HLA type.

Study findings and constraints: The ex vivo response was dominated by HLA-C-restricted CMV-specific TCR beta clonotypes. Carriers of CMV and the relevant HLA type were discriminated by public TCR beta frequency.

This CDR3 region has 15 residues. Trimming took 5 bases from V and 4 from J; bases not matched to a gene: 8. CDR1 and CDR2 (germline): SGHAT, FQNNGV. A single record per CDR3 protein comes from TCRdb applying MiXCR to the reads. The sample carries under 850,000 distinct CDR3 sequences, around a third recorded once. Turning to this clonotype: Antigen: not known.

The V call is TRBV11-2, the J call TRBJ2-5; 9 bases match TRBD1. This sample comprised cultured PBMCs, obtained from culture after CMV antigen stimulation. The receptor was isolated from a human donor in good health (CMV status not recorded). Some clones in this sample may be carry-over from other donors' samples. CDR3 bases: TGTGCCAGCAGCCCATCCACGGACAGGGGAGAGACCCAGTACTTC. This codes for CASSPSTDRGETQYF.